Listed here is a single T cell receptor (beta chain). Its antigen specificity is not known. Nothing much larger sits one base from this clone, and base qualities are not available. Interpreted using the paper, the time point label stands for: baseline, week 1 (first vaccination visit). The intended sense of this specimen's treatment or condition label: pre-vaccination baseline after standard-of-care therapy. The donors had newly diagnosed IDH1-mutant astrocytomas of WHO grade 3 or 4 that showed loss of nuclear ATRX. The samples were drawn from NOA16, a multicentre, single-arm, open-label phase I trial in Germany that tested a mutant IDH1 peptide vaccine in humans for the first time. Visit V03 blood draws served as the baseline sample for immunogenicity testing. The DNeasy Blood and Tissue Kit was used to extract genomic DNA from EDTA blood for TCRB sequencing. This sample stems from a study of a mutant IDH1 vaccine in newly diagnosed glioma (dated by TCRdb to the early 2020s). Background for the entire study: Of the roughly 34 treated patients, about 62% were male and 37.5% were female, and the mean age was approximately 41 years. Prior to enrollment, standard therapy consisting of radiotherapy alone, temozolomide alone, or radiochemotherapy with temozolomide had been administered to patients, with the combination being received by most patients. Peripheral blood was collected at six visits: V03 (baseline), V05, V07, V10, V12 and V13. Longitudinal TCRB deep sequencing was performed for about two dozen treated patients wherever samples were available for exploratory analyses. Points the paper makes about the study in general: It was noted by the authors that analyses of patient blood samples could not be reproduced owing to sample limitations. Immune responses induced by the vaccine were seen in 90% to 95% of patients across multiple MHC alleles. Changes in the top peripheral T cell clonotypes picked up by TCRB sequencing did not appear to be linked to pseudoprogression. Selection of PBMC samples for TCRB deep sequencing was based on availability.

Libraries came from the immunoSEQ multiplex PCR assay. Following the manufacturer's protocol, the hsTCRB Kit was used to amplify rearranged TCR beta chain sequences. An Illumina MiSeq was used to sequence the TCRB libraries. As for the authors' bioinformatics: Demultiplexing, trimming and gene mapping were performed with the kit vendor's proprietary platform. TCRdb retrieved this table from immuneACCESS and kept in-frame rearrangements only. Not all clones are present; in checked studies, unresolved V genes account for under half, and no reason is known for the remainder. V, J and clone size are taken as reported in that table, and D and trimming were inferred from the DNA itself. Counted in this sample were 40,000 or so clones; roughly 92% of them appeared once. Of the sample, 15% to 20% is held by the ten largest clones. The specimen was PBMCs, collected from a glioma patient treated with radiotherapy, temozolomide or both. This TCR was sampled from a man between 18 and 29 years old with glioma.

This receptor carries the CDR3 CASRVDRTNSYNSPLHF. The sequence in DNA is TGTGCCAGCAGGGTGGACCGTACGAACTCCTATAATTCACCCCTCCACTTT. The rearranged chain carries TRBV2 and TRBJ1-6; no D segment can be confidently identified. Trimming at the junction amounts to 6 bases on V and 0 bases on J, and the germline ends lie 15 bases apart. Sequences SNHLY (CDR1) and FYNNEI (CDR2) are obtained from the germline V gene. From cysteine to phenylalanine, the CDR3 is 17 amino acids long. Only the CDR3 part of the read is kept: 51 bases, read in frame from the first base.